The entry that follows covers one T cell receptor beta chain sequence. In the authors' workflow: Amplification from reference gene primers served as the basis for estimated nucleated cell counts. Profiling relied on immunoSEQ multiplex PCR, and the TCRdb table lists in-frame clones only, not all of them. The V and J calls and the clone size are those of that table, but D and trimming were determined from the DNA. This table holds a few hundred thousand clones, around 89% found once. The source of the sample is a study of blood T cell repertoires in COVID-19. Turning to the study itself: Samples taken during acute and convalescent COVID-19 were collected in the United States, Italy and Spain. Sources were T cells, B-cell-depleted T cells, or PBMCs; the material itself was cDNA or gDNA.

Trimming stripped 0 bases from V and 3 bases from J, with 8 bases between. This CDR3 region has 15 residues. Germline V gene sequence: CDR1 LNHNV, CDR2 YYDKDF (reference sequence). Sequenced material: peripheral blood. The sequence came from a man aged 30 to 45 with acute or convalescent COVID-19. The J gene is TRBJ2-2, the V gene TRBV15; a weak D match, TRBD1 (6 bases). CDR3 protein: CATSRDQGYTGELFF. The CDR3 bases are TGTGCCACCAGCAGAGACCAGGGGTACACCGGGGAGCTGTTTTTT.